The present TCR beta chain was sequenced within a study of cytomegalovirus exposure and HLA in healthy donors (dated by TCRdb to about 2017). For the study in its entirety: An earlier analysis of approximately 640 of the donors reported more than 250 Gb of sequence data and some 100 million unique TCR beta sequences from roughly 180 million T cells. An early release covering more than 500 HLA-typed donors comprised approximately 300 gigabases of sequencing data and approximately 85 million unique TCR sequences. Among the roughly 400 genotyped donors, about 83% belonged to the genetic ancestry cluster associated with self-reported Caucasian donors. The study aimed to test whether cataloging public T cell receptors could reveal signatures of past pathogen exposure. Using immunosequencing, the study profiled T cell repertoires from about 620 subjects and related those repertoires to cytomegalovirus serostatus. Besides the first cohort of hundreds of subjects, a separate validation cohort made up of some 110 different subjects was used. High-throughput TCR immunosequencing, statistical association of individual TCRs with disease status, and machine learning were combined to predict cytomegalovirus infection status. A later analysis re-analyzed previously published TCR beta repertoires from 650 to 800 donors and added high-resolution HLA genotyping to study TCR occurrence patterns. The later analysis used no new phenotypic data to find candidate immune exposures, relying instead on TCR beta sequences and their occurrence across donors. An earlier analysis of 587 of the donors used high-throughput TCR beta sequencing to judge whether each TCR beta V gene segment behaved as functional or pseudogenic. Donor age, sex, ethnicity and CMV serostatus were compiled together with the repertoire data. In a later genetic analysis, genome-wide SNP genotypes for about 65% of the roughly 670 donors were used, and that subset was treated as a discovery cohort. Every repertoire in the discovery cohort had been generated on one and the same sequencing platform. Class I and class II HLA loci were covered by the typing at four-digit resolution. Typing coverage varied by locus: roughly 629-640 donors for A, B, C, DRB1 and DQB1; 500 to 550 for DQA1; over 600 for DPA1; fewer than 480 for DPB1. Because of strong linkage in the cohort, five DR-DQ haplotypes were treated as single units for association and clustering. Across around 400 genotyped donors of the cohort, an average of roughly 200,000 unique TCR beta nucleotide sequences per donor were sequenced, and around 19% of those sequences were non-productive.

Results the study describes overall, beyond this receptor: Immune exposure information for the cohort was limited to CMV serostatus. Because counts were too low, 15 to 20 rarely observed V segments, including chromosome 9 orphons, were excluded from the earlier analysis of 500 to 700 of the donors. The study gave a list of 150 to 200 TCR beta chains associated with cytomegalovirus. A later genetic analysis reported fewer N-insertions in productive TCRs among donors in an Asian-associated ancestry cluster than the roughly 700-donor mean. A few of the identified cytomegalovirus-associated TCR beta chains were confirmed in vitro to be specific for cytomegalovirus antigens. In a later analysis, TCR association rates were found to vary across HLA loci, with the most associated TCRs seen for DRB1 alleles and the fewest for HLA-C alleles. In a later analysis, several top co-occurrence clusters were reported to appear linked to parvovirus B19, influenza, CMV and Epstein-Barr virus. In an earlier analysis of 587 of the donors, most TCR beta V segments were observed in productive rearrangements about 87% or about 30% of the time, broadly matching IMGT annotations. Compared with equally common non-associated chains, HLA-associated TCR beta chains in a later analysis were more clonally expanded and had lower generation probabilities. Roughly uniform sequencing depth across donors was assumed in presence/absence analyses, although this assumption may not hold. Cytomegalovirus status was reported to be diagnosed by the classifier with high specificity and sensitivity in both the original and validation cohorts. Correlated functional status among segregating V segments might reflect linkage disequilibrium, but an unknown experimental factor could not be ruled out. A later analysis associated around 16,000 TCR beta sequences with specific HLA alleles at a false discovery rate of 0.05. A further reported finding was that TCR beta sequences accurately predicted the HLA-A and HLA-B alleles for most subjects in the first cohort. Most CMV-associated TCR beta chains appeared to be HLA-restricted in a later analysis, and the HLA associations seemed to be driven largely by CMV exposure. A later genetic analysis associated a missense DCLRE1C variant with V-gene and J-gene trimming of TCR beta chains, and an independent cohort replicated the association. When HLA alleles, especially DR and DQ, strongly co-occurred, attributing TCR associations to individual alleles was difficult. Across donors, most TCR sequences were observed very rarely, whereas some public TCRs were present in many individuals. Only TCR beta chains were sequenced in this cohort, and the absence of alpha or paired-chain data limited detectable features. A cluster of highly shared sequence variants was judged likely to be a technical artifact of the sequencing pipeline. Because the 87-base-pair reads could not distinguish some IMGT-functional V segments, including TRBV6-2 and TRBV6-3, those segments were excluded. The authors suggested that the approach could potentially be extended to other disease states and immunological phenotypes. HLA typing was unavailable for some donors at each locus, so association tests used only the typed subset.

The cohort was made up of 666 healthy bone marrow donors. All cohort members were sampled while nominally healthy, although unrecorded immune exposures were likely present. The donor tested CMV seropositive, placing the donor among the 290 or so seropositive members of the cohort. Every donor gave a peripheral blood sample, and the peripheral blood mononuclear cells from that sample were used for TCR beta sequencing. Genomic DNA was extracted from the blood cell samples with the Qiagen DNeasy Blood Extraction Kit. The library was prepared using the immunoSEQ multiplex PCR assay. For the multiplex PCR, a mixture combining 60 forward primers for TCR Vbeta segments and 13 reverse primers for TCR Jbeta segments was used. The CDR3 region of rearranged TCR beta genes was amplified from genomic DNA with a multiplex PCR assay. On the Illumina HiSeq System, the amplified TCR beta libraries were sequenced as 87-base-pair reads. The paper's processing steps were these. A later analysis counted approximately 84 million unique TCR beta chains across the approximately 700 repertoires, and some 11 million of these chains were shared by at least two donors. To remove PCR and sequencing errors, raw reads were error-corrected and collapsed into unique sequences using a nearest-neighbor algorithm that merged closely related sequences. To assign V, D and J gene segments, CDR3 sequences were aligned to IMGT reference sequences. Each retained sequence needed at least a six-nucleotide match to both a V gene segment and a J gene segment. A rearrangement was called productive if the CDR3 had no stop codons and remained in frame with V and J, and every other rearrangement was called non-productive. CDR3 was defined by IMGT convention, running from the second conserved V-encoded cysteine to the conserved J-encoded phenylalanine. In an earlier analysis of approximately 500 of the donors, sequences lacking an unambiguous match to a single V gene segment were excluded. An earlier analysis of 500 to 700 of the donors classified V segments as functional when productive rearrangements were above 56.7% and as segregating when the standard deviation between donors was above 5%. A statistical classification framework was built to diagnose cytomegalovirus status from the catalog of TCR beta chain sequences. V and J gene assignment, in a later analysis, came from comparing TCR nucleotide sequences with IMGT/GENE-DB human TR gene sequences. Using the TCRdist pipeline, a later analysis assigned CDR3 sequences along with most-parsimonious VDJ recombination scenarios. In a later analysis, each TCR beta chain was defined by its CDR3 amino acid sequence together with its V-gene family, and reads without a unique V-gene family were excluded. A later analysis removed 592 highly shared, low-generation-probability nucleotide sequences to deal with suspected cross-contamination and a sequencing artifact. In a later analysis, a clonal expansion index was calculated for each public chain from normalized within-repertoire ranks of inferred template counts. Generation probabilities in a later analysis came from a VDJ recombination model fitted to out-of-frame rearrangements, and those results were checked against IGoR. A later analysis scored TCR-TCR, TCR-HLA and TCR-CMV co-occurrence with hypergeometric tests, applying a repertoire-size bias correction to TCR pairs. A later analysis estimated false discovery rates by permuting HLA or CMV assignments 20 times. In a later analysis, co-occurring TCRs were grouped using DBSCAN, with TCRdist sequence similarity added in when clustering inside HLA-allele-positive subsets. Repertoires with fewer than 30,000 or more than 120,000 public chains were left out of co-occurrence clustering, as were about five repertoires with anomalous nucleotide sharing. The table comes from immuneACCESS by way of TCRdb, which keeps in-frame sequences with V and J called. Part of the clones is missing from these tables; in studies checked, under half for an unresolved V gene and the rest for unknown reasons. The V and J calls and clone size were taken over from that table, and D and trimming were inferred from the DNA. A total of approximately 95,000 clones appear in this sample, approximately 72% of them only once. Roughly 9.7% of the sample is in the top ten clones.

From its cysteine to its phenylalanine, the CDR3 spans 14 amino acids. Only the CDR3 portion is preserved as DNA: 42 bases, with reading frame beginning at the first base. Taken from the germline V gene, the CDR1 and CDR2 loops are SGHVS and FNYEAQ. V is cut by 3 bases and J by 5 bases, and the space between the germline ends is 13 bases. For this clone: Its cognate antigen has yet to be identified. No clone much larger than this one lies a single base away; base qualities are absent.

The source is a man between 18 and 29 years old in good health and CMV-seropositive. Sequenced sample: PBMCs. The rearranged segments are TRBV7-6 and TRBJ2-5; TRBD2 is a weak D gene call, 6 bases matching. The CDR3: CASSLSAREETQYF. The DNA is TGTGCCAGCAGCTTGTCGGCTCGGGAGGAGACCCAGTACTTC.